These 18 T cell receptor beta chains share one sample of origin, sequenced in a study of T cell responses to AZD1222 COVID-19 vaccine. The protocol was immunoSEQ multiplex PCR, while the TCRdb copy is restricted to in-frame clones and leaves out a portion. The profile covers fewer than 100,000 clones, with roughly 90% appearing a single time and 15% to 20% taken by the ten largest. The source was peripheral blood, collected on day 0 of AZD1222 vaccination. All receptors come from an adult in good health.

The gene calls are TRBV15 and TRBJ1-2, with 9 bases matching TRBD1. The CDR3 contains 15 residues. V lost 3 bases to trimming and J lost 5 bases; unmatched junction nucleotides: 7. Germline V gives CDR1 LNHNV, CDR2 YYDKDF (reference sequence). The CDR3 bases are TGTGCCACCAGCAGGGGGGGACAGGGTTTGTATGGCTACACCTTC. It translates to CATSRGGQGLYGYTF.

V and J are TRBV7-9 and TRBJ2-1; D not certain. This CDR3 region has 11 residues. Trimming took off 5 bases at V and 8 bases at J, with 7 bases between the two ends. Germline loops: CDR1 SEHNR, CDR2 FQNEAQ (reference sequence). The CDR3 region is CASSRMDEQFF. The DNA of the CDR3 is TGTGCCAGCAGCCGGATGGATGAGCAGTTCTTC.

The CDR3 loop is CASRPGLASAIGFF. The DNA for the CDR3 is TGTGCCAGCAGACCGGGACTAGCGTCTGCCATTGGGTTCTTC. The V gene is TRBV27, the J gene TRBJ2-1; 10 bases map to TRBD2. Germline lookup yields CDR1 MNHEY and CDR2 SMNVEV (reference sequence). V lost 6 bases to trimming and J lost 15 bases; unmatched junction nucleotides: 14. The CDR3 extends over 14 amino acids.

This rearrangement joins TRBV5-1 to TRBJ2-7; perhaps D is TRBD1 or TRBD2 (5 bases each). The V gene lost 4 bases and the J gene lost 0 bases, with 8 bases spanning the gap. CDR1 and CDR2 (germline): SGHRS, YFSETQ. The CDR3 runs to 13 residues. The CDR3 bases are TGCGCCAGCAGCGGGACGGCCTCCTACGAGCAGTACTTC. Encoded protein: CASSGTASYEQYF.

The chain joins TRBV15 to TRBJ1-3; D might be TRBD1 (6 bases). Trimming shortened V by 5 bases and J by 0 bases, and 17 bases separated the two germline ends. This CDR3 spans 17 amino acids. CDR1 LNHNV and CDR2 YYDKDF come from the germline V gene (reference sequence). The CDR3 DNA reads TGTGCCACCAGCTCTGGGCGGGACATCAGCTCTGGAAACACCATATATTTT. Protein: CATSSGRDISSGNTIYF.

The chain couples TRBV9 to TRBJ1-3, with D maybe TRBD1 (6 bases). V lost 0 bases, J lost 2 bases, and 9 bases lay in between. The germline gives CDR1 SGDLS, CDR2 YYNGEE. The length of the CDR3 is 15 residues. The CDR3 sequence is CASSVAGGPGNTIYF. For the CDR3, the DNA is TGTGCCAGCAGCGTAGCGGGGGGCCCTGGAAACACCATATATTTT.

The chain couples TRBV6-6 to TRBJ1-5, with TRBD1 matching over 9 bases. After removal of 6 bases from V and 4 bases from J, the junction contained 7 bases not matched to a gene. CDR3 length equals 15 residues. The germline V gene encodes CDR1 MNHNY and CDR2 SVGAGI (reference sequence). The CDR3 DNA is TGTGCCAGCAGCCAAGGACAGGGGAGTAATCAGCCCCAGCATTTT. Translation: CASSQGQGSNQPQHF.

This clone was detected only once. V and J are TRBV28 and TRBJ1-2; D unclear. V was cut by 10 bases and J by 1 base, with 10 bases left in between. This CDR3 contains 12 residues. CDR1 is MDHEN, CDR2 SYDVKM, per germline. The DNA for the CDR3 is TGTGCCACCGACCGGGTTAACTATGGCTACACCTTC. It yields the protein CATDRVNYGYTF.

This clone occurred a few times. The V call is TRBV6-5, the J call TRBJ2-7; tentative D call: TRBD2 (5 bases). Germline V gives CDR1 MNHEY, CDR2 SVGAGI. This CDR3 is built from 13 residues. Trimming took off 7 bases at V and 6 bases at J, with 16 bases between the two ends. Here the CDR3 DNA reads TGTGCCAGCACGATCGGGGATTACGGCGAGCAGTACTTC. The encoded protein is CASTIGDYGEQYF.

The rearrangement joins TRBV2 to TRBJ1-5; D is perhaps TRBD1 (6 bases). V was clipped by 6 bases and J by 3 bases, with 9 bases between them. The germline gives CDR1 SNHLY, CDR2 FYNNEI. The CDR3 is 13 residues long. Here the CDR3 reads CASSWDNNQPQHF. CDR3 in DNA: TGTGCCAGCAGCTGGGACAACAATCAGCCCCAGCATTTT.

The chain has TRBV12-3 or TRBV12-4 and TRBJ1-2; D is perhaps TRBD1 (6 bases). V lost 3 bases and J 4 bases, leaving 6 bases between the germline ends. The CDR3 sequence is 12 residues long. CDR3 in amino acids: CASSLTGYGYTF. The CDR3 DNA is TGTGCCAGCAGTTTGACAGGCTATGGCTACACCTTC.

Remarks on this clone: Other DNA sequences in the sample encode the same CDR3. The chain couples TRBV19 to TRBJ2-7; 7 bases match TRBD2. The CDR3 loop spans 14 amino acids. Germline V CDR1 and CDR2: LNHDA, SQIVND (reference sequence). Trimming cost V 3 bases and J 4 bases; bases outside gene matches: 6. CDR3 nucleotide sequence: TGTGCCAGTAGTATCGCGGGAGAGTCGTACGAGCAGTACTTC. This translates into CASSIAGESYEQYF.

The gene calls are TRBV7-3 and TRBJ2-2; D gene ambiguous. CDR1 is SGHTA and CDR2 is FQGTGA in the germline V gene. The CDR3 is made up of 13 amino acids. V dropped 5 bases and J dropped 1 base, with 5 bases sitting between them. In DNA form, the CDR3 reads TGTGCCAGCAGCCCGGGGAACACCGGGGAGCTGTTTTTT. Its translation: CASSPGNTGELFF.

The chain recombines TRBV9 with TRBJ1-1, with D tentatively TRBD1 (6 bases). Between the trimmed V and J ends, which lost 0 bases and 1 base, there was a span of 19 bases. This CDR3 is 18 amino acids long. CDR1 and CDR2 from the germline V gene are SGDLS and YYNGEE. The CDR3 nucleotides are TGTGCCAGCAGCGTAGGACTCACCCAGGGGCGGGAGAACACTGAAGCTTTCTTT. It specifies CASSVGLTQGRENTEAFF.

This clone was observed once. The chain uses TRBV11-2 and TRBJ2-7, with D unresolved. V was clipped by 5 bases and J by 10 bases, with 12 bases between them. Germline assignment: CDR1 SGHAT and CDR2 FQNNGV. The CDR3 is made up of 11 amino acids. The CDR3 DNA reads TGTGCCAGCAGCAGGACGGACCGCCAGTACTTC. This sequence encodes CASSRTDRQYF.

The CDR3 nucleotides read TGTGCCAGCAGCCGTCGGGGGTCCCACGAGCAGTACTTC. Translating it yields CASSRRGSHEQYF. The chain carries TRBV6-5 and TRBJ2-7; perhaps TRBD2 as D (6 bases). V was cut by 6 bases and J by 5 bases, with 14 bases left in between. The V gene's germline CDR1 is MNHEY and CDR2 SVGAGI. CDR3 length: 13 amino acids.

The chain carries TRBV28 and TRBJ1-4; D ambiguous. There are 14 residues in the CDR3. The ends were cut back, 3 bases at V and 0 bases at J, with 5 bases in the middle. Germline V CDR1 and CDR2: MDHEN, SYDVKM. CDR3 nucleotide sequence: TGTGCCAGCAGTTTTGTCGCAACTAATGAAAAACTGTTTTTT. This gives the protein CASSFVATNEKLFF.

This sequence joins TRBV2 and TRBJ1-4; tentative D call: TRBD1 (6 bases). CDR3 length equals 15 residues. V was clipped by 5 bases and J by 2 bases, with 12 bases between them. Germline CDR1 reads SNHLY; CDR2 reads FYNNEI. CDR3 nucleotide sequence: TGTGCCAGCAGTTACAGGGCCCGCACTAATGAAAAACTGTTTTTT. Amino acids: CASSYRARTNEKLFF.